This T cell receptor beta chain was recorded in a study of shared clonotypes between healthy human individuals. Researchers divided each subset's genomic DNA evenly across several immunoSEQ plates. Libraries were prepared by immunoSEQ multiplex PCR; TCRdb keeps only in-frame clonotypes and omits some of them. The repertoire holds nearly 2 million clones, with less than 95% as singletons. The naive CD8 population came from CD45RO-negative cells selected for CCR7, without terminally differentiated effector memory CD45RA+ cells. The CDR3 runs to 16 residues. Material: naive CD8+ T cells sorted from blood. The receptor comes from a man aged 18 to 29 in good health. This chain joins TRBV21-1 and TRBJ1-5; the table's D call, TRBD1, has no DNA check behind it. TRBV21-1 corresponds to a pseudogene. Here the CDR3 reads CASRDWDRENNQPQHF. CDR3 sequence (DNA): TGTGCCAGCAGAGATTGGGACAGGGAAAACAATCAGCCCCAGCATTTT.